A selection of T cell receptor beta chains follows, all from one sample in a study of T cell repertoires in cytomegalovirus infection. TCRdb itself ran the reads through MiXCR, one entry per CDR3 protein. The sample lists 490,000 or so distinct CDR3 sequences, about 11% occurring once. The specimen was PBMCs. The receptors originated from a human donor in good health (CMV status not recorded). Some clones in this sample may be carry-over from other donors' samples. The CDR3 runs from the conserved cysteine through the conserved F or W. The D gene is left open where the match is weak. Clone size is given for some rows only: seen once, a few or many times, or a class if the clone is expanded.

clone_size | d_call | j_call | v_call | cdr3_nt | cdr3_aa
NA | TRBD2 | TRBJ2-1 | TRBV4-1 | TGCGCCAGCAGCCAAGATTGGGCTAGCGGGGGGATTAACTACAATGAGCAGTTCTTC | CASSQDWASGGINYNEQFF
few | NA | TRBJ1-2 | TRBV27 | TGTGCCAGCAGTCCAGGGTCCTATGGCTACACCTTC | CASSPGSYGYTF
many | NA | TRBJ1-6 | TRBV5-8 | TGTGCCAGCAGGAACGGACGGATCAGTTCAGAGGGTTCACCCCTCCACTTT | CASRNGRISSEGSPLHF
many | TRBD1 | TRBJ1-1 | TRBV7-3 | TGTGCCAGCAGCCCCGGGACAGGGTCCCCAGCTTTCTTT | CASSPGTGSPAFF
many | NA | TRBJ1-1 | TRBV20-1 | TGCAGTGCTAGAGATCGGGGGAGCACTGAAGCTTTCTTT | CSARDRGSTEAFF
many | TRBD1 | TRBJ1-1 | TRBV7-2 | TGTGCCAGCAGCTTAGGTTTGAGGGGGCGAGGGACTGAAGCTTTCTTT | CASSLGLRGRGTEAFF
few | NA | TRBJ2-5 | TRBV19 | TGTGCCAGTAGACCGGTTGGGGACCTCCAAGAGACCCAGTACTTC | CASRPVGDLQETQYF
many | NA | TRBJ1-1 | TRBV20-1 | TGCAGTGCTAGAGATCAAAAGGGGTGGACTGAAGCTTTCTTT | CSARDQKGWTEAFF
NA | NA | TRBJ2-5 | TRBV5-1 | TGCGCCAGCAGCCGGGGGCGCTTGGTCGCAGAGACCCAGTACTTC | CASSRGRLVAETQYF
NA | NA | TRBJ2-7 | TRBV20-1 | TGCAGTGCTAGAGATTTAAAGGGATCAGGGGGGACCGCCGTCTACGAGCAGTACTTC | CSARDLKGSGGTAVYEQYF
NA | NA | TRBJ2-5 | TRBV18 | TGTGCCAGCTCACCGGGTATTGGGAGAGGAGGCCAAGAGACCCAGTACTTC | CASSPGIGRGGQETQYF
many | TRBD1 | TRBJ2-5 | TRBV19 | TGTGCCAGTAGTACGACAGGGGGAGAGACCCAGTACTTC | CASSTTGGETQYF
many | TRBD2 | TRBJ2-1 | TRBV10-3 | TGTGCCATCAGCCCGGAGGGGCTAGCGGGGGGTTCAACCTACAATGAGCAGTTCTTC | CAISPEGLAGGSTYNEQFF
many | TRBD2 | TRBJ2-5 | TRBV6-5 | TGTGCCAGCACCGGACTAGCGGGGGTCCAAGAGACCCAGTACTTC | CASTGLAGVQETQYF
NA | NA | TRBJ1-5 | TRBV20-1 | TGCAGTGCTAGAGATCGGGGGGGGAGGACCCAGCATTTT | CSARDRGGRTQHF
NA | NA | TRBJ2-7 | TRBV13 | TGTGCCAGCAGCTTGGGGCAGAAGAGCTCCTACGAGCAGTACTTC | CASSLGQKSSYEQYF
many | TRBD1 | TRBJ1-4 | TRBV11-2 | TGTGCCAGCAGACCCCGGACAGGGAGGGAAAAACTGTTTTTT | CASRPRTGREKLFF
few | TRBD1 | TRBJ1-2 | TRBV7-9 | TGTGCCAGCAGCCCCGGACAGGGGCCTAACTATGGCTACACCTTC | CASSPGQGPNYGYTF
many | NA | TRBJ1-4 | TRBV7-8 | TGTGCCAGCAGCTTAGTCCAAGAAGGTGCAACTAATGAAAAACTGTTTTTT | CASSLVQEGATNEKLFF
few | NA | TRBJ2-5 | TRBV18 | TGTGCCAGCTCGCTAGCCCCCGAAGAGACCCAGTACTTC | CASSLAPEETQYF
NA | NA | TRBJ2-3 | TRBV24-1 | TGTGCCACCAGTCACCCAGGGTCCGCAGATACGCAGTATTTT | CATSHPGSADTQYF
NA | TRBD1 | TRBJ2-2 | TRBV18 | TGTGCCAGCTCACCATTGACAGGGAAAAACACCGGGGAGCTGTTTTTT | CASSPLTGKNTGELFF
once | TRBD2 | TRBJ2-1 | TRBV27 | TGTGCCAGCAGTCCAAGGACTAGCGGGAGGGTATCCTACAATGAGCAGTTCTTC | CASSPRTSGRVSYNEQFF
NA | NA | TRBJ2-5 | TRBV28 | TGTGCCAGCAGCCCCTACGGGGGAATGGAGACCCAGTACTTC | CASSPYGGMETQYF
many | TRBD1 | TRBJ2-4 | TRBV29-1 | TGCAGCTGCCAACAGGGGGCCGGAAACATTCAGTACTTC | CSCQQGAGNIQYF